The 6 T cell receptor beta chains listed next were all sequenced from one sample in a study of neurological immune-mediated disorders (dated by TCRdb to the late 2010s). Libraries were constructed by 5' RACE. The sequencer listed for this sample is Illumina HiSeq 2500. The public reads were quality trimmed at Q25 with fastp and then assembled into clones with MiXCR by TCRdb, keeping productive beta chains. Rows with a matching CDR3 protein are joined into one entry that keeps the most common DNA and genes. The sample contains some 60,000 distinct CDR3 sequences, around 4.8% of them found a single time. The ten top clones hold around 3.4% of the sample. The sequenced sample consisted of PBMCs. The source of these receptors is a woman aged 50 to 65 with multiple sclerosis.

This clonotype was seen ten or more times. The chain is built from TRBV20-1 and TRBJ2-3; D is ambiguous. V shed 6 bases and J shed 4 bases, with 8 bases lying between them. Germline V gene sequence: CDR1 DFQATT, CDR2 SNEGSKA (reference sequence). The CDR3 is 11 amino acids. CDR3 in amino acids: CSAGPADTQYF. CDR3 coding DNA: TGCAGTGCCGGACCGGCAGATACGCAGTATTTT.

Many counts were recorded for this clonotype. This chain uses TRBV6-2 or TRBV6-3 with TRBJ2-7; the D is unclear. The V gene's germline CDR1 is MNHEY and CDR2 SVGEGT. The CDR3 runs to 15 residues. V was trimmed by 9 bases and J by 3 bases, leaving 21 bases between them. CDR3 DNA: TGTGCCAGTGGGCCAGGAGCGCCCCTCAACTACGAGCAGTACGTC. This sequence encodes CASGPGAPLNYEQYV.

The table lists this clonotype with many counts. This chain links TRBV11-1 with TRBJ1-4; 8 bases are shared with TRBD1. CDR3 size: 14 residues. From germline, CDR1 is SGHAT and CDR2 FQDESV (reference sequence). Trimming cost V 5 bases and J 5 bases; bases outside gene matches: 4. The CDR3, as DNA: TGTGCCAGCAGCCTTGGACAGGGAAATGAAAAACTGTTTTTT. This translates into CASSLGQGNEKLFF.

This clonotype showed up many times. The chain is built from TRBV4-1 and TRBJ2-3, with 8 nucleotides matching TRBD1. This CDR3 is built from 15 residues. Germline loops: CDR1 MGHRA, CDR2 YSYEKL. The V and J ends lost 3 bases and 3 bases, in that order; junction bases with no gene match: 5. CDR3 DNA sequence: TGCGCCAGCAGCCAGGACAGGGTAAGGACAGATACGCAGTATTTT. It specifies CASSQDRVRTDTQYF.

This clonotype occurred many times. This chain connects TRBV5-1 to TRBJ1-1; no definite D call. The germline gives CDR1 SGHRS, CDR2 YFSETQ. The CDR3 contains 14 residues. V shed 0 bases and J shed 3 bases, with 9 bases lying between them. DNA of the CDR3: TGCGCCAGCAGCTTGGACGGATTCGACACTGAAGCTTTCTTT. Translated, it gives CASSLDGFDTEAFF.

This clonotype has ten or more counts. V usage is TRBV2 and J usage is TRBJ1-1; no firm D call. Germline CDR1 reads SNHLY; CDR2 reads FYNNEI. Trimming stripped 3 bases from V and 3 bases from J, with 11 bases between. The CDR3 covers 14 residues. CDR3 sequence: CASSEWGKDTEAFF. The CDR3 DNA reads as TGTGCCAGCAGTGAGTGGGGTAAAGACACTGAAGCTTTCTTT.